A single sample gave rise to the 20 T cell receptor beta chains below, sequenced in a study of OX40 agonist ivuxolimab in advanced cancers. Measured with immunoSEQ multiplex PCR; TCRdb has only the in-frame clones, and not every one. This table holds some 98,000 clones, about 79% found once. The specimen was CD4+ or CD8+ T cells sorted from blood, collected in a trial of the OX40 agonist ivuxolimab. These receptors were collected from an adult with an advanced solid tumor such as melanoma, head and neck, liver or kidney cancer.

The chain links TRBV28 to TRBJ1-3; D unclear. This CDR3 is built from 15 residues. Looked up from germline, CDR1 is MDHEN and CDR2 is SYDVKM. Trimming left V 6 bases short and J 0 bases short, with 12 bases between. The CDR3 here is CASRDFGISGNTIYF. The CDR3 region has the DNA TGTGCCAGCAGAGATTTCGGTATCTCTGGAAACACCATATATTTT. The full variable domain, in which reference TRBV28 and TRBJ1-3 provide the parts outside the CDR3, is DVKVTQSSRYLVKRTGEKVFLECVQDMDHENMFWYRQDPGLGLRLIYFSYDVKMKEKGDIPEGYSVSREKKERFSLILESASTNQTSMYLCASRDFGISGNTIYFGEGSWLTVV.

The chain combines TRBV5-5 with TRBJ1-6; 10 bases are shared with TRBD1. The CDR3 extends over 16 amino acids. V dropped 4 bases and J dropped 2; count of bases not matched to a gene: 3. Germline V gives CDR1 SGHKS, CDR2 YYEKEE (reference sequence). CDR3 coding DNA: TGTGCCAGCAGCAGACAGGGGGCAACCTATAATTCACCCCTCCACTTT. Translating gives CASSRQGATYNSPLHF.

The chain uses TRBV27 and TRBJ1-1; maybe TRBD1 (6 bases). V was pared by 9 bases and J by 0 bases, with 14 bases between. Per the germline V gene, CDR1 is MNHEY and CDR2 is SMNVEV (reference sequence). The length of the CDR3 is 14 residues. The CDR3 DNA reads as TGTGCCAGTAACCAGAGGGGGATGAACACTGAAGCTTTCTTT. Its translation: CASNQRGMNTEAFF.

This rearrangement joins TRBV28 to TRBJ1-5, with D possibly matching TRBD1 (5 bases). Per germline, CDR1 MDHEN and CDR2 SYDVKM. This CDR3 spans 16 amino acids. V lost 7 bases and J lost 7, with 23 bases in between. CDR3 residues: CASTPGLAMGGQPQHF. The CDR3 DNA is TGTGCCAGCACCCCGGGACTCGCAATGGGGGGGCAGCCCCAGCATTTT.

This clone has a single count. The rearrangement joins TRBV7-3 to TRBJ2-1; D call uncertain. Between the trimmed V and J ends, which lost 0 bases and 6 bases, there was a span of 6 bases. Germline lookup yields CDR1 SGHTA and CDR2 FQGTGA. The CDR3 runs to 13 residues. The CDR3 nucleotides read TGTGCCAGCAGCTTAACGGGCTTCAATGAGCAGTTCTTC. This translates into CASSLTGFNEQFF.

This chain links TRBV14 with TRBJ2-1; no clear D. Germline V CDR1 and CDR2: SGHDN, FVKESK. Trimming cost V 0 bases and J 6 bases, with 18 bases left between them. This CDR3 comprises 17 residues. The CDR3 protein is CASSQEIELLGSNEQFF. The CDR3 DNA follows: TGTGCCAGCAGCCAAGAGATTGAGCTGTTGGGGTCCAATGAGCAGTTCTTC.

The V call is TRBV7-7, the J call TRBJ2-7, with D maybe TRBD1 (5 bases). Germline V lookup: CDR1 SSHAT, CDR2 FNYEAQ (reference sequence). The V end lost 3 bases, the J end lost 5 bases, and 14 bases lay between the germline ends. This CDR3 has 14 amino acids. CDR3 residues: CASSLGQGKDEQYF. The CDR3 coding sequence is TGTGCCAGCAGCTTGGGCCAGGGAAAGGACGAGCAGTACTTC.

The chain combines TRBV7-2 with TRBJ1-4; 7 bases are shared with TRBD1. The CDR3 is 13 residues long. Germline CDR1 SGHTA, CDR2 FQGNSA. The CDR3 reads CASQPGQDEKLFF. DNA of the CDR3: TGTGCTTCCCAGCCTGGACAGGATGAAAAACTGTTTTTT.

The V gene is TRBV6-5, the J gene TRBJ2-2; D possibly corresponds to TRBD1 (5 bases). This CDR3 comprises 14 residues. V gave up 0 bases and J gave up 9 bases, with 11 bases separating them. Germline lookup yields CDR1 MNHEY and CDR2 SVGAGI. The CDR3 bases are TGTGCCAGCAGTTACTCCCAGGGTGGCTGGGAGCTGTTTTTT. Protein product: CASSYSQGGWELFF.

The gene calls are TRBV20-1 and TRBJ1-1; D not resolved. V was trimmed by 7 bases and J by 3 bases, leaving 9 bases between them. The CDR3 loop spans 11 amino acids. CDR1 is DFQATT and CDR2 is SNEGSKA in the germline V gene (reference sequence). The CDR3 loop reads CSVDGDTEAFF. The CDR3 DNA reads as TGCAGTGTAGATGGTGACACTGAAGCTTTCTTT.

This chain uses TRBV6-5 with TRBJ2-1, with 9 bases matching TRBD2. CDR1 and CDR2 from the germline V gene are MNHEY and SVGAGI. Trimming at V came to 8 bases and at J to 6 bases, leaving 8 bases not matched to a gene. The CDR3 is 14 amino acids. The CDR3 nucleotides read TGTGCCAGCCGAACTAGCGGGTTGTCCAATGAGCAGTTCTTC. Translating gives CASRTSGLSNEQFF.

The chain is built from TRBV27 and TRBJ2-2, with D uncertain. Germline values: CDR1 MNHEY, CDR2 SMNVEV (reference sequence). V was clipped by 2 bases and J by 3 bases, with 10 bases between them. CDR3 size: 15 residues. CDR3 region: CASSLRPTDTGELFF. CDR3 coding DNA: TGTGCCAGCAGTTTACGGCCCACGGACACCGGGGAGCTGTTTTTT.

The chain recombines TRBV27 with TRBJ1-6; D is possibly TRBD1 (5 bases). The V and J ends lost 2 bases and 9 bases respectively, with 17 bases between them. The CDR3 spans 16 residues. Germline V gives CDR1 MNHEY, CDR2 SMNVEV (reference sequence). The CDR3 DNA sequence: TGTGCCAGCAGTTTAGGGGCAGTACCTCAACGTTCACCCCTCCACTTT. This encodes CASSLGAVPQRSPLHF.

The gene calls are TRBV4-3 and TRBJ1-1; 7 nucleotides agree with TRBD1. CDR1 and CDR2 (germline): LGHNA, YSLEER. V was pared by 4 bases and J by 7 bases, with 12 bases of the junction left unmatched. This CDR3 is 15 amino acids long. CDR3 sequence: CASSLNRGSLGEAFF. CDR3 sequence (DNA): TGCGCCAGCAGCCTCAACAGGGGCTCTTTGGGTGAAGCTTTCTTT.

The CDR3 loop is CASNAGGTQFF. The DNA for the CDR3 is TGCGCCAGCAACGCGGGGGGAACGCAGTTCTTC. This chain uses TRBV5-1 with TRBJ2-1; 8 bases fit TRBD2. V gave up 6 bases and J gave up 12 bases; unmatched junction bases: 5. Germline loops: CDR1 SGHRS, CDR2 YFSETQ. The CDR3 is 11 amino acids.

The chain employs TRBV7-3 and TRBJ1-1, with D maybe TRBD1 (6 bases). Germline values: CDR1 SGHTA, CDR2 FQGTGA. V gave up 2 bases and J gave up 1 base, with 11 bases separating them. The CDR3 runs 15 residues. The CDR3 coding sequence is TGTGCCAGCAGCTTACTTGGGGGCGCGAACACTGAAGCTTTCTTT. Translation: CASSLLGGANTEAFF.

The rearrangement joins TRBV19 to TRBJ2-7, with 8 positions matching TRBD1. The V gene end was trimmed by 6 bases and the J gene end by 1 base; junction bases not matched to a gene: 8. From germline, CDR1 is LNHDA and CDR2 SQIVND (reference sequence). The CDR3 contains 15 residues. CDR3 coding DNA: TGTGCCAGTAGCTCAATGACAGGGGCTTCCTACGAGCAGTACTTC. Protein product: CASSSMTGASYEQYF.

The chain couples TRBV18 to TRBJ1-1; possibly TRBD1 for D (6 bases). V was cut by 6 bases and J by 3 bases, with 17 bases left in between. Germline-derived CDR1 and CDR2 are KGHSH and LQKENI. This CDR3 has 15 residues. The CDR3: CASSPISGADTEAFF. Here the CDR3 DNA reads TGTGCCAGCTCCCCCATCTCGGGGGCCGACACTGAAGCTTTCTTT.

The chain carries TRBV7-2 and TRBJ1-6; a weak D match, TRBD1 (6 bases). The V gene's germline CDR1 is SGHTA and CDR2 FQGNSA. V gave up 6 bases and J gave up 18 bases, with 18 bases separating them. There are 12 residues in the CDR3. The CDR3 DNA reads TGTGCCAGCAGTCAAGATGACAGGTCGTCCCACTTT. It translates to CASSQDDRSSHF.

The J gene is TRBJ2-6, the V gene TRBV7-6; D is undetermined. The CDR3 length is 16 residues. Between the trimmed V and J ends, which lost 5 bases and 0 bases, there was a span of 11 bases. Germline CDR1 reads SGHVS; CDR2 reads FNYEAQ. The CDR3 region has the DNA TGTGCCAGCAGCCCCGAACCTAACTCTGGGGCCAACGTCCTGACTTTC. It encodes CASSPEPNSGANVLTF.